The present TCR beta chain was sequenced within a study of T-cell reconstitution after alpha-beta-depleted transplantation in children. Study observations and caveats: About two months after transplant, alpha-beta T cells reportedly came from several hundred expanded graft clones.

Deletions cut 3 bases from V and 4 bases from J, with 9 bases between. The CDR3 is 13 amino acids. Germline CDR1 LNHNV, CDR2 YYDKDF (reference sequence). A library of TCRbeta sequences, prepared with unique molecular identifiers, was generated. TCRdb re-called the PCR reads with MiXCR, one entry per CDR3 protein. Of around 440,000 distinct CDR3 sequences in the sample, about 10% were seen once. Concerning this clonotype: Its antigen is as yet unknown.

This TCR was sampled from a child aged 2 to 15 with inherited bone marrow failure, due to receive a stem cell transplant. This chain links TRBV15 with TRBJ1-2; tentative D call: TRBD1 (6 bases). The sequencing used PBMCs, collected before TCRalphabeta/CD19-depleted stem cell transplant. The CDR3, as DNA: TGTGCCACCAGCAGCGACAGGCCCTATGGCTACACCTTC. It specifies CATSSDRPYGYTF.